The 24 T cell receptor beta chains presented below share a single source sample, sequenced in a study of circulating and synovial CD4+ cells in juvenile arthritis. Sequenced by immunoSEQ multiplex PCR; TCRdb stores in-frame clones only, minus some. In the table there are about 16,000 clones, about 93% of which are singletons. Input material: CD4+ T cells from blood. All receptors derive from a human donor with juvenile idiopathic arthritis.

This sequence joins TRBV2 and TRBJ1-1, with D tentatively TRBD1 (5 bases). Germline V gene sequence: CDR1 SNHLY, CDR2 FYNNEI. V lost 3 bases and J 9 bases, leaving 17 bases between the germline ends. There are 14 residues in the CDR3. The CDR3 DNA reads TGTGCCAGCAGTGACCGACAGACACCCAGTAAAGCTTTCTTT. Protein: CASSDRQTPSKAFF.

The chain employs TRBV9 and TRBJ2-1, with 15 bases identical to TRBD2. Trimming took 0 bases from V and 2 from J; bases not matched to a gene: 12. Looked up from germline, CDR1 is SGDLS and CDR2 is YYNGEE. The CDR3 spans 21 residues. CDR3 amino acids: CASSVGGGGTSGRWTYNEQFF. CDR3 DNA sequence: TGTGCCAGCAGCGTAGGAGGAGGGGGGACTAGCGGGAGGTGGACCTACAATGAGCAGTTCTTC. The variable domain in full, with the rest retrieved from reference TRBV9 and TRBJ2-1, is DSGVTQTPKHLITATGQRVTLRCSPRSGDLSVYWYQQSLDQGLQFLIQYYNGEERAKGNILERFSAQQFPDLHSELNLSSLELGDSALYFCASSVGGGGTSGRWTYNEQFFGPGTRLTVL.

V gene TRBV5-4 combines with J gene TRBJ2-2, with 7 bases identical to TRBD2. Germline assignment: CDR1 SGHNT and CDR2 YYREEE (reference sequence). The ends lost 3 bases at V and 4 bases at J; junction bases unmatched: 6. The CDR3 loop spans 15 amino acids. The CDR3 region has the DNA TGTGCCAGCAGCTGGGGAGGGTCGCTCACCGGGGAGCTGTTTTTT. As protein: CASSWGGSLTGELFF.

J is TRBJ1-1 and V is TRBV7-9; the D is unclear. V lost 3 bases and J 0 bases, leaving 11 bases between the germline ends. CDR1 SEHNR and CDR2 FQNEAQ come from the germline V gene (reference sequence). This CDR3 region has 15 residues. CDR3 region: CASSFSGILNTEAFF. As DNA, the CDR3 is TGTGCCAGCAGCTTCTCCGGGATACTGAACACTGAAGCTTTCTTT.

V usage is TRBV28 and J usage is TRBJ2-5, with 9 nucleotides matching TRBD2. V trimming: 7 bases; J trimming: 13 bases; junction bases outside the gene matches: 16. The CDR3 is 14 residues long. Germline values: CDR1 MDHEN, CDR2 SYDVKM. CDR3: CASTPGTSIKRRYF. In DNA form, the CDR3 reads TGTGCCAGCACCCCAGGGACTAGCATAAAACGTCGGTACTTC.

This chain uses TRBV9 with TRBJ1-2; maybe TRBD1 (6 bases). CDR1 and CDR2 from the germline V gene are SGDLS and YYNGEE. The V gene lost 0 bases and the J gene lost 7 bases, with 13 bases spanning the gap. This CDR3 is 14 amino acids long. The CDR3 sequence: CASSVATGGSGYTF. CDR3 bases: TGTGCCAGCAGCGTAGCTACTGGGGGCTCTGGCTACACCTTC.

The chain is built from TRBV7-3 and TRBJ2-7; TRBD2 is a possible D gene (6 bases). The CDR3 length is 14 residues. V gave up 5 bases and J gave up 5 bases, with 16 bases separating them. Germline values: CDR1 SGHTA, CDR2 FQGTGA. The CDR3 sequence: CASSRGPGLHEQYF. The CDR3, as DNA: TGTGCCAGCAGCCGGGGACCCGGACTACACGAGCAGTACTTC.

The CDR3 sequence: CASSRDSSYEQYF. The CDR3 DNA follows: TGTGCCAGCAGCCGGGACAGCTCCTACGAGCAGTACTTC. This chain connects TRBV7-9 to TRBJ2-7, with 7 positions matching TRBD1. Trimming removed 5 bases from V and 0 bases from J; junction bases left unmatched: 1. Germline lookup yields CDR1 SEHNR and CDR2 FQNEAQ (reference sequence). This CDR3 spans 13 amino acids.

On this clone: The junction departs from germline at one end; a sequencing error may be responsible. The sample contains more than one DNA sequence encoding this CDR3. The V gene is TRBV18, the J gene TRBJ1-6, with 9 bases identical to TRBD1. Germline loops: CDR1 KGHSH, CDR2 LQKENI. The length of the CDR3 is 14 residues. In DNA, the CDR3 is TGTGCCAGCTGGCGGACAGGGGTAAATTCCCCCCTCCACTTT. Encoded protein: CASWRTGVNSPLHF.

This chain uses TRBV27 with TRBJ1-4, with D perhaps matching TRBD1 (6 bases). The CDR3 is 14 amino acids. Germline V gene sequence: CDR1 MNHEY, CDR2 SMNVEV (reference sequence). The V and J ends lost 6 bases and 6 bases respectively, with 14 bases between them. CDR3 region: CASSAGVGDEKLFF. The DNA of the CDR3 is TGTGCCAGCAGCGCAGGGGTAGGGGATGAAAAACTGTTTTTT.

The rearrangement uses TRBV13 and TRBJ1-2, with D perhaps TRBD1 (6 bases). V lost 3 bases and J 4 bases, leaving 12 bases between the germline ends. Per germline, CDR1 PRHDT and CDR2 FYEKMQ (reference sequence). This CDR3 has 14 amino acids. Here the CDR3 reads CASSFSGGTYGYTF. The CDR3 DNA is TGTGCCAGCAGCTTTTCGGGGGGCACCTATGGCTACACCTTC.

V and J are TRBV7-3 and TRBJ2-1; D possibly corresponds to TRBD2 (5 bases). This CDR3 has 14 residues. Trimming left V 5 bases short and J 7 bases short, with 15 bases between. The germline V gene encodes CDR1 SGHTA and CDR2 FQGTGA. Here the CDR3 DNA reads TGTGCCAGCAGCAAAAATTCGAGGGAGAATGAGCAGTTCTTC. It codes for CASSKNSRENEQFF.

This clone was detected only a few times. This chain connects TRBV7-2 to TRBJ1-3; 7 bases map to TRBD1. Trimming removed 4 bases from V and 2 bases from J; junction bases left unmatched: 2. The CDR3 runs 14 residues. Germline values: CDR1 SGHTA, CDR2 FQGNSA. The CDR3 reads CASSSGTAGNTIYF. The CDR3 DNA reads as TGTGCCAGCAGCTCTGGGACAGCTGGAAACACCATATATTTT.

The chain carries TRBV11-2 and TRBJ1-3, with D uncertain. Germline lookup yields CDR1 SGHAT and CDR2 FQNNGV. The CDR3 length is 14 residues. V was shortened by 5 bases and J by 0 bases, with 8 bases between the two germline ends. DNA of the CDR3: TGTGCCAGCAGCCCTACGAGCTCTGGAAACACCATATATTTT. Its protein product is CASSPTSSGNTIYF.

This chain connects TRBV5-1 to TRBJ1-2; TRBD1 agrees at 7 bases. The ends lost 4 bases at V and 8 bases at J; junction bases unmatched: 8. The CDR3 runs to 13 residues. Germline V gene lookup returns CDR1 SGHRS and CDR2 YFSETQ. CDR3 nucleotide sequence: TGCGCCAGCAGCCCGGGACAGAACGGGGGCTACACCTTC. It yields the protein CASSPGQNGGYTF.

The chain links TRBV27 to TRBJ2-1; D uncertain. This CDR3 comprises 15 residues. Germline CDR1 and CDR2: MNHEY and SMNVEV (reference sequence). V lost 5 bases to trimming and J lost 7 bases, with 18 bases between them. CDR3 in amino acids: CASSRNVARSNEQFF. DNA for the CDR3: TGTGCCAGCAGTCGAAACGTGGCCCGCTCGAATGAGCAGTTCTTC.

Remarks on this clone: Other DNA sequences in this sample translate to the same CDR3. CDR3 DNA: TGCGCCAGCAGTCAGACAGAACCGAGCTCCTATAATTCACCCCTCCACTTT. Encoded protein: CASSQTEPSSYNSPLHF. The chain is built from TRBV5-1 and TRBJ1-6; D perhaps matches TRBD1 (5 bases). Between the trimmed V and J ends, which lost 5 bases and 0 bases, there was a span of 15 bases. The CDR3 contains 17 residues. Germline lookup yields CDR1 SGHRS and CDR2 YFSETQ. The variable domain in full, completed from reference TRBV5-1 and TRBJ1-6, reads KAGVTQTPRYLIKTRGQQVTLSCSPISGHRSVSWYQQTPGQGLQFLFEYFSETQRNKGNFPGRFSGRQFSNSRSEMNVSTLELGDSALYLCASSQTEPSSYNSPLHFGNGTRLTVT.

This chain's CDR3 is CASSPGTGVYLITDTQYF. CDR3 DNA sequence: TGTGCCAGCAGCCCCGGGACAGGGGTTTACCTCATCACAGATACGCAGTATTTT. The V and J genes are TRBV27 and TRBJ2-3, with TRBD1 matching over 10 bases. The germline CDR1 and CDR2 sequences are MNHEY and SMNVEV (reference sequence). Losses at the gene ends were 6 bases for V and 2 bases for J; bases not matched to a gene: 14. The CDR3 consists of 18 residues.

Concerning this clone itself: The sample carries other DNA sequences with the same CDR3. DNA of the CDR3: TGTGCCAGTAGCCATCGAGGCGTCCGTAACGAGCAGTACTTC. Amino acid sequence: CASSHRGVRNEQYF. This chain uses TRBV19 with TRBJ2-7, with no clear D. This CDR3 has 14 residues. Germline CDR1 is LNHDA and CDR2 is SQIVND (reference sequence). Trimming stripped 6 bases from V and 5 bases from J, with 17 bases between.

The chain combines TRBV27 with TRBJ2-2; TRBD2 agrees at 12 bases. V dropped 7 bases and J dropped 3; count of bases not matched to a gene: 15. This CDR3 contains 19 residues. From germline, CDR1 is MNHEY and CDR2 SMNVEV (reference sequence). The CDR3 DNA follows: TGTGCCAGCAAGGTACTAGCGGGAGGACACAGATACGACACCGGGGAGCTGTTTTTT. Translating gives CASKVLAGGHRYDTGELFF.

The CDR3 reads CAWAWGGGRVQYEQYF. The CDR3 DNA reads as TGTGCCTGGGCATGGGGAGGAGGCCGGGTGCAATACGAGCAGTACTTC. The chain combines TRBV30 with TRBJ2-7; D is perhaps TRBD2 (6 bases). V shed 5 bases and J shed 4 bases, with 24 bases lying between them. The CDR3 spans 16 residues. The germline V gene has CDR1 GTSNPN and CDR2 SVGIG (reference sequence). The complete variable domain, with remaining parts taken from reference TRBV30 and TRBJ2-7, reads SQTIHQWPATLVQPVGSPLSLECTVEGTSNPNLYWYRQAAGRGLQLLFYSVGIGQISSEVPQNLSASRPQDRQFILSSKKLLLSDSGFYLCAWAWGGGRVQYEQYFGPGTRLTVT.

The rearrangement uses TRBV5-1 and TRBJ1-1; 9 bases fit TRBD1. Losses at the gene ends were 6 bases for V and 4 bases for J; bases not matched to a gene: 7. CDR1 is SGHRS and CDR2 is YFSETQ in the germline V gene. The CDR3 extends over 14 amino acids. The CDR3 bases are TGCGCCAGCAAAGAACAGGGGGCGGGCACTGAAGCTTTCTTT. Protein sequence: CASKEQGAGTEAFF. Full variable domain (missing parts from reference TRBV5-1 and TRBJ1-1): KAGVTQTPRYLIKTRGQQVTLSCSPISGHRSVSWYQQTPGQGLQFLFEYFSETQRNKGNFPGRFSGRQFSNSRSEMNVSTLELGDSALYLCASKEQGAGTEAFFGQGTRLTVV.

The genes are TRBV5-4 and TRBJ2-7; 7 bases map to TRBD1. After removal of 5 bases from V and 0 bases from J, the junction contained 5 bases not matched to a gene. Germline V gives CDR1 SGHNT, CDR2 YYREEE (reference sequence). The CDR3 has 14 amino acids. CDR3 residues: CASRGQLSSYEQYF. The CDR3 DNA is TGTGCCAGCAGGGGACAGTTGAGCTCCTACGAGCAGTACTTC.

V usage is TRBV27 and J usage is TRBJ1-2; 8 positions match TRBD1. Germline V lookup: CDR1 MNHEY, CDR2 SMNVEV (reference sequence). This CDR3 has 16 amino acids. Trimming removed 5 bases from V and 1 base from J; junction bases left unmatched: 9. The DNA for the CDR3 is TGTGCCAGCAGTCTCCTTCGGACAGGGATTAACTATGGCTACACCTTC. Translating it yields CASSLLRTGINYGYTF.